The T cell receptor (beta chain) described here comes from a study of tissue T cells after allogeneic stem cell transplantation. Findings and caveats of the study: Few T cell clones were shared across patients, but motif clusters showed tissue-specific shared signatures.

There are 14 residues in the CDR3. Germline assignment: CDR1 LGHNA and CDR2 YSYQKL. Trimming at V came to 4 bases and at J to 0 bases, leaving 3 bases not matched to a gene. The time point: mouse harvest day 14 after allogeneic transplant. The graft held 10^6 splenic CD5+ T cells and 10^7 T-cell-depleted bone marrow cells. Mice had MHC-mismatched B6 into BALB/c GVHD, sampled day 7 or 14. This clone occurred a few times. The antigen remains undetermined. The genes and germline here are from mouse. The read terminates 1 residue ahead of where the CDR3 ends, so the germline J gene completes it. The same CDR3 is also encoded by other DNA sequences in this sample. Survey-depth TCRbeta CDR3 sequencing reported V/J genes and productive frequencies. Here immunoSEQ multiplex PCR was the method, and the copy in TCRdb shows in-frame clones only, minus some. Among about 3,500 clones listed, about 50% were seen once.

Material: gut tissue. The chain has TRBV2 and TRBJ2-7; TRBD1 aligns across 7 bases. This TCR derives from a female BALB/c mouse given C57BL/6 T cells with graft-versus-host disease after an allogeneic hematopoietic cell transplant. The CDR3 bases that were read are TGTGCCAGCAGCCCCCGGGACAGCTCCTATGAACAGTAC. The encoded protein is CASSPRDSSYEQY. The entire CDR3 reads CASSPRDSSYEQYF.